These T cell receptor beta chains were read from a single sample in a study of T cells after yellow fever vaccination. Each CDR3 protein gets one entry after TCRdb re-called the 5' RACE reads with MiXCR. The data contain around 610,000 distinct CDR3 sequences, less than 15% of them seen just once; the ten biggest clones take up over 12%. The sample was PBMCs, taken on the day of the yellow fever booster vaccination. Receptors originate from a man aged 25-45 years who received the YFV17D yellow fever vaccine. The CDR3 runs from the conserved cysteine through the conserved F or W. A D gene is named only where the DNA matches it firmly. Clone size, where shown, is once, few, many, or a class for clones that have expanded.

clone size: few
D gene: TRBD2
V gene: TRBV20-1
J gene: TRBJ2-1
CDR3 protein: CSATIPLTSRRYNEQFF
CDR3 DNA: TGCAGTGCTACGATTCCCTTGACTAGCCGGCGGTACAATGAGCAGTTCTTC

clone size: -
D gene: -
V gene: TRBV5-1
J gene: TRBJ1-4
CDR3 protein: CASSQSAQRNEKLFF
CDR3 DNA: TGCGCCAGCAGCCAATCGGCACAGCGGAATGAAAAACTGTTTTTT

clone size: many
D gene: TRBD1
V gene: TRBV6-5
J gene: TRBJ2-7
CDR3 protein: CASSYGAGGYEQYF
CDR3 DNA: TGTGCCAGCAGTTACGGTGCAGGGGGCTACGAGCAGTACTTC

clone size: few
D gene: -
V gene: TRBV30
J gene: TRBJ1-5
CDR3 protein: CAWGAAGNQPQHF
CDR3 DNA: TGTGCCTGGGGAGCCGCGGGCAATCAGCCCCAGCATTTT

clone size: -
D gene: -
V gene: TRBV5-1
J gene: TRBJ2-5
CDR3 protein: CASSSAPQETQYF
CDR3 DNA: TGCGCCAGCAGCTCAGCGCCTCAAGAGACCCAGTACTTC

clone size: many
D gene: -
V gene: TRBV12-3/TRBV12-4
J gene: TRBJ2-7
CDR3 protein: CASSPPRAPYEQYF
CDR3 DNA: TGTGCCAGCAGTCCCCCCCGGGCCCCCTACGAGCAGTACTTC

clone size: many
D gene: -
V gene: TRBV6-5
J gene: TRBJ2-7
CDR3 protein: CASSYSTADSYEQYF
CDR3 DNA: TGTGCCAGCAGTTACTCAACGGCAGACTCCTACGAGCAGTACTTC

clone size: -
D gene: -
V gene: TRBV10-3
J gene: TRBJ2-7
CDR3 protein: CAIGVVGGLEQYF
CDR3 DNA: TGTGCCATCGGGGTGGTGGGGGGCTTGGAGCAGTACTTC

clone size: -
D gene: -
V gene: TRBV10-3
J gene: TRBJ1-5
CDR3 protein: CAIGDGGVNQPQHF
CDR3 DNA: TGTGCCATTGGAGATGGGGGGGTGAATCAGCCCCAGCATTTT

clone size: -
D gene: TRBD2
V gene: TRBV7-2
J gene: TRBJ2-7
CDR3 protein: CASSQRREGDEQYF
CDR3 DNA: TGTGCCAGCAGCCAACGACGGGAGGGCGACGAGCAGTACTTC

clone size: few
D gene: -
V gene: TRBV11-2
J gene: TRBJ1-1
CDR3 protein: CASSPFRTALNTEAFF
CDR3 DNA: TGTGCCAGCAGCCCCTTTCGGACAGCCCTGAACACTGAAGCTTTCTTT

clone size: few
D gene: TRBD2
V gene: TRBV7-8
J gene: TRBJ2-2
CDR3 protein: CASSPYGGAGAGELFF
CDR3 DNA: TGTGCCAGCAGCCCATACGGGGGGGCAGGGGCCGGGGAGCTGTTTTTT

clone size: many
D gene: -
V gene: TRBV4-2
J gene: TRBJ2-5
CDR3 protein: CASSQVAGPTYEKTQYF
CDR3 DNA: TGTGCCAGCAGCCAAGTGGCGGGCCCCACCTATGAGAAGACCCAGTACTTC

clone size: -
D gene: -
V gene: TRBV20-1
J gene: TRBJ1-4
CDR3 protein: CSAVSEKLFF
CDR3 DNA: TGCAGTGCAGTGTCCGAAAAACTGTTTTTT

clone size: -
D gene: -
V gene: TRBV7-6
J gene: TRBJ2-7
CDR3 protein: CASSLEPGPSSYEQYF
CDR3 DNA: TGTGCCAGCAGCTTAGAGCCGGGCCCGAGCTCCTACGAGCAGTACTTC

clone size: few
D gene: -
V gene: TRBV7-9
J gene: TRBJ2-5
CDR3 protein: CASSFERKETQYF
CDR3 DNA: TGTGCCAGCAGCTTTGAGCGTAAAGAGACCCAGTACTTC

clone size: few
D gene: -
V gene: TRBV7-2
J gene: TRBJ2-2
CDR3 protein: CASSSRSSGFRTGELFF
CDR3 DNA: TGTGCCAGCAGTTCCCGCTCCAGCGGGTTTCGAACCGGGGAGCTGTTTTTT

clone size: few
D gene: -
V gene: TRBV9
J gene: TRBJ2-7
CDR3 protein: CASSVAAGSYEQYF
CDR3 DNA: TGTGCCAGCAGCGTAGCGGCAGGGTCCTACGAGCAGTACTTC

clone size: few
D gene: -
V gene: TRBV5-1
J gene: TRBJ2-7
CDR3 protein: CASSLAPGLGYEQYF
CDR3 DNA: TGCGCCAGCAGCTTGGCCCCGGGGCTGGGCTACGAGCAGTACTTC

clone size: few
D gene: -
V gene: TRBV7-2
J gene: TRBJ1-5
CDR3 protein: CASSLDGTRNQPQHF
CDR3 DNA: TGTGCCAGCAGCTTAGACGGGACCCGCAATCAGCCCCAGCATTTT

clone size: -
D gene: -
V gene: TRBV6-4
J gene: TRBJ2-1
CDR3 protein: CASSESGIEQFF
CDR3 DNA: TGTGCCAGCAGTGAATCGGGAATTGAGCAGTTCTTC

clone size: -
D gene: -
V gene: TRBV5-1
J gene: TRBJ2-1
CDR3 protein: CASSLPSGVHYNEQFF
CDR3 DNA: TGCGCCAGCAGCTTGCCCTCAGGGGTCCACTACAATGAGCAGTTCTTC

clone size: -
D gene: -
V gene: TRBV9
J gene: TRBJ1-2
CDR3 protein: CASSASSGVFNYGYTF
CDR3 DNA: TGTGCCAGCAGCGCGTCTTCAGGAGTCTTTAACTATGGCTACACCTTC

clone size: -
D gene: -
V gene: TRBV19
J gene: TRBJ2-6
CDR3 protein: CASSIEGAGANVLTF
CDR3 DNA: TGTGCCAGTAGTATAGAGGGGGCCGGGGCCAACGTCCTGACTTTC

clone size: few
D gene: TRBD1
V gene: TRBV20-1
J gene: TRBJ2-7
CDR3 protein: CSAIDRGLYEQYF
CDR3 DNA: TGCAGTGCGATTGACAGGGGGCTCTACGAGCAGTACTTC

clone size: many
D gene: TRBD2
V gene: TRBV5-4
J gene: TRBJ2-1
CDR3 protein: CASSLPGGRNEQFF
CDR3 DNA: TGTGCCAGCAGCTTGCCCGGCGGGAGGAATGAGCAGTTCTTC

clone size: -
D gene: TRBD2
V gene: TRBV29-1
J gene: TRBJ2-5
CDR3 protein: CSVGFTSGIQETQYF
CDR3 DNA: TGCAGCGTTGGCTTCACTAGCGGGATACAAGAGACCCAGTACTTC

clone size: -
D gene: -
V gene: TRBV20-1
J gene: TRBJ1-1
CDR3 protein: CSARPWNTEAFF
CDR3 DNA: TGCAGTGCTAGACCCTGGAACACTGAAGCTTTCTTT

clone size: many
D gene: TRBD2
V gene: TRBV5-1
J gene: TRBJ2-5
CDR3 protein: CASSPAGGFETQYF
CDR3 DNA: TGCGCCAGCAGCCCGGCGGGGGGATTCGAGACCCAGTACTTC

clone size: few
D gene: -
V gene: TRBV19
J gene: TRBJ2-2
CDR3 protein: CASSIGGSVELFF
CDR3 DNA: TGTGCCAGTAGTATTGGAGGGTCCGTTGAGCTGTTTTTT

clone size: -
D gene: TRBD1
V gene: TRBV5-5
J gene: TRBJ1-1
CDR3 protein: CASSLTGERNTEAFF
CDR3 DNA: TGTGCCAGCAGCTTGACAGGGGAAAGGAACACTGAAGCTTTCTTT

clone size: few
D gene: TRBD2
V gene: TRBV11-2
J gene: TRBJ2-1
CDR3 protein: CASTAAWTGRLEQFF
CDR3 DNA: TGTGCCAGCACCGCTGCTTGGACCGGGAGGCTTGAGCAGTTCTTC

clone size: few
D gene: -
V gene: TRBV20-1
J gene: TRBJ2-7
CDR3 protein: CSATASYEQYF
CDR3 DNA: TGCAGTGCTACAGCCAGCTACGAGCAGTACTTC

clone size: -
D gene: -
V gene: TRBV30
J gene: TRBJ2-7
CDR3 protein: CAWSVQDRRVYEQYF
CDR3 DNA: TGTGCCTGGAGTGTACAAGACAGGCGGGTGTACGAGCAGTACTTC

clone size: -
D gene: -
V gene: TRBV7-8
J gene: TRBJ2-1
CDR3 protein: CASSRSGTCASYEQFF
CDR3 DNA: TGTGCCAGCAGTAGATCCGGGACGTGCGCCAGTTATGAGCAGTTCTTC

clone size: few
D gene: TRBD1
V gene: TRBV9
J gene: TRBJ1-5
CDR3 protein: CASSSGTGVQPQHF
CDR3 DNA: TGTGCCAGCAGTTCCGGGACAGGGGTCCAGCCCCAGCATTTT

clone size: -
D gene: -
V gene: TRBV6-1
J gene: TRBJ1-2
CDR3 protein: CASSEGGWTGGYTF
CDR3 DNA: TGTGCCAGCAGTGAAGGAGGGTGGACGGGAGGCTACACCTTC

clone size: -
D gene: -
V gene: TRBV5-4
J gene: TRBJ2-3
CDR3 protein: CASSTQGREQYF
CDR3 DNA: TGTGCCAGCAGCACTCAGGGGAGAGAGCAGTATTTT

clone size: -
D gene: -
V gene: TRBV2
J gene: TRBJ2-5
CDR3 protein: CASSLMTGGETQYF
CDR3 DNA: TGTGCCAGCAGTCTAATGACAGGCGGCGAGACCCAGTACTTC

clone size: -
D gene: -
V gene: TRBV7-9
J gene: TRBJ1-2
CDR3 protein: CASSLAQAQGGYGYTF
CDR3 DNA: TGTGCCAGCAGCTTAGCGCAAGCCCAAGGAGGCTATGGCTACACCTTC

clone size: -
D gene: -
V gene: TRBV6-5
J gene: TRBJ2-2
CDR3 protein: CASSYEDGSWSTGELFF
CDR3 DNA: TGTGCCAGCAGTTACGAGGATGGCAGTTGGAGCACCGGGGAGCTGTTTTTT

clone size: few
D gene: -
V gene: TRBV24-1
J gene: TRBJ2-1
CDR3 protein: CATSVPYNEQFF
CDR3 DNA: TGTGCCACCAGTGTACCCTACAATGAGCAGTTCTTC

clone size: -
D gene: -
V gene: TRBV19
J gene: TRBJ2-2
CDR3 protein: CASSISSETEDTGELFF
CDR3 DNA: TGTGCCAGTAGTATTTCGTCTGAGACCGAGGACACCGGGGAGCTGTTTTTT

clone size: -
D gene: -
V gene: TRBV6-1
J gene: TRBJ2-2
CDR3 protein: CASSTGQRYTGELFF
CDR3 DNA: TGTGCCAGCAGTACGGGACAAAGATACACCGGGGAGCTGTTTTTT

clone size: many
D gene: -
V gene: TRBV7-9
J gene: TRBJ1-3
CDR3 protein: CASSLGGDGNTIYF
CDR3 DNA: TGTGCCAGCAGCTTAGGGGGAGACGGAAACACCATATATTTT

clone size: -
D gene: -
V gene: TRBV28
J gene: TRBJ2-5
CDR3 protein: CASNHPGGIETQYF
CDR3 DNA: TGTGCCAGCAACCACCCTGGCGGGATCGAGACCCAGTACTTC

clone size: -
D gene: -
V gene: TRBV29-1
J gene: TRBJ1-3
CDR3 protein: CSVAEGPPLGNTIYF
CDR3 DNA: TGCAGCGTTGCTGAGGGTCCTCCCCTGGGAAACACCATATATTTT

clone size: few
D gene: TRBD2
V gene: TRBV20-1
J gene: TRBJ2-3
CDR3 protein: CSASIAGETDTQYF
CDR3 DNA: TGCAGTGCTAGTATTGCGGGAGAAACAGATACGCAGTATTTT

clone size: few
D gene: -
V gene: TRBV24-1
J gene: TRBJ2-5
CDR3 protein: CATSSFGETQYF
CDR3 DNA: TGTGCCACCAGTTCTTTCGGCGAGACCCAGTACTTC

clone size: -
D gene: -
V gene: TRBV7-9
J gene: TRBJ1-4
CDR3 protein: CASSSSDHNEKLFF
CDR3 DNA: TGTGCCAGCAGCTCCTCGGATCATAATGAAAAACTGTTTTTT

clone size: -
D gene: -
V gene: TRBV20-1
J gene: TRBJ2-2
CDR3 protein: CSARGQIATGELFF
CDR3 DNA: TGCAGTGCTAGAGGACAGATAGCCACCGGGGAGCTGTTTTTT

clone size: -
D gene: TRBD1
V gene: TRBV7-2
J gene: TRBJ1-3
CDR3 protein: CASSRRGPSGNTIYF
CDR3 DNA: TGTGCCAGCAGCCGCAGGGGGCCCTCTGGAAACACCATATATTTT

clone size: -
D gene: TRBD2
V gene: TRBV2
J gene: TRBJ2-5
CDR3 protein: CASRTAPGLARETQYF
CDR3 DNA: TGTGCCAGCAGGACTGCTCCGGGACTAGCTAGGGAGACCCAGTACTTC

clone size: -
D gene: -
V gene: TRBV6-5
J gene: TRBJ2-3
CDR3 protein: CASSFKPSTDTQYF
CDR3 DNA: TGTGCCAGCAGTTTTAAACCAAGCACAGATACGCAGTATTTT

clone size: many
D gene: -
V gene: TRBV5-1
J gene: TRBJ2-7
CDR3 protein: CASSLLTEYEQYF
CDR3 DNA: TGCGCCAGCAGCTTATTAACGGAATACGAGCAGTACTTC

clone size: few
D gene: -
V gene: TRBV29-1
J gene: TRBJ1-2
CDR3 protein: CSVGGGQGTHYGYTF
CDR3 DNA: TGCAGCGTTGGGGGGGGCCAGGGTACTCACTATGGCTACACCTTC

clone size: few
D gene: TRBD2
V gene: TRBV9
J gene: TRBJ2-1
CDR3 protein: CASSVTPSGTSDEQFF
CDR3 DNA: TGTGCCAGCAGTGTAACCCCATCCGGGACTAGTGATGAGCAGTTCTTC

clone size: few
D gene: -
V gene: TRBV5-1
J gene: TRBJ2-5
CDR3 protein: CASSLDPGSQETQYF
CDR3 DNA: TGCGCCAGCAGCTTGGATCCCGGGAGCCAAGAGACCCAGTACTTC